This passage covers 27 T cell receptor beta chains from one sample sequenced in a study of cytomegalovirus exposure and HLA in healthy donors (dated by TCRdb to between 2016 and 2019). Library preparation used the immunoSEQ multiplex PCR assay. TCRdb provides this immuneACCESS table in a form limited to in-frame rearrangements. Some clones are lacking; in checked studies, under half of them reflect an unresolved V gene, and why the rest are absent is not known. This sample comprises 110,000 or so clones, 85% to 90% of them detected only once. The ten largest clones add up to more than 2% of the sample. Input material: PBMCs. The receptors shown here come from a woman aged 18-29 years in good health and CMV-seronegative.

The rearrangement joins TRBV2 to TRBJ2-1, with TRBD2 identical over 9 bases. Per the germline V gene, CDR1 is SNHLY and CDR2 is FYNNEI. The CDR3 covers 17 residues. The V and J ends lost 0 bases and 8 bases, in that order; junction bases with no gene match: 11. The CDR3 DNA reads TGTGCCAGCAGTGAAGCGCTTCAGGCTAGCGGGGTTGATGAGCAGTTCTTC. This translates into CASSEALQASGVDEQFF.

The V and J genes are TRBV30 and TRBJ2-7; 7 nucleotides match TRBD2. CDR1 GTSNPN and CDR2 SVGIG come from the germline V gene (reference sequence). The ends lost 0 bases at V and 3 bases at J; junction bases unmatched: 5. The CDR3 is 14 residues long. CDR3 sequence (DNA): TGTGCCTGGAGTGTCAGCGGGAATCACTACGAGCAGTACTTC. The encoded protein is CAWSVSGNHYEQYF.

This rearrangement joins TRBV7-9 to TRBJ2-4, with a possible D match to TRBD2 (6 bases). Germline loops: CDR1 SEHNR, CDR2 FQNEAQ (reference sequence). The V end lost 5 bases, the J end lost 0 bases, and 17 bases lay between the germline ends. CDR3 length equals 17 residues. The CDR3 spells CASSLGGSPVAKNIQYF. The CDR3 DNA is TGTGCCAGCAGCCTCGGGGGTTCTCCCGTAGCCAAAAACATTCAGTACTTC.

The genes are TRBV9 and TRBJ2-1; 7 bases map to TRBD2. Per germline, CDR1 SGDLS and CDR2 YYNGEE. Losses at the gene ends were 3 bases for V and 5 bases for J; bases not matched to a gene: 11. This CDR3 spans 16 amino acids. The CDR3 spells CASSGRTPREDNEQFF. CDR3 coding DNA: TGTGCCAGCAGCGGACGGACTCCCCGGGAGGACAATGAGCAGTTCTTC.

The chain carries TRBV5-5 and TRBJ2-3; 12 bases align to TRBD2. This CDR3 has 16 amino acids. Per the germline V gene, CDR1 is SGHKS and CDR2 is YYEKEE (reference sequence). Germline trimming cut 4 bases from V and 7 bases from J; bases unmatched to any gene: 10. CDR3 loop: CASSPGTSGWFYTQYF. The DNA for the CDR3 is TGTGCCAGCAGCCCGGGGACTAGCGGGTGGTTTTATACGCAGTATTTT.

The rearrangement joins TRBV19 to TRBJ1-1; no firm D call. CDR3 length equals 16 residues. The ends were cut back, 8 bases at V and 1 base at J, with 20 bases in the middle. Germline loops: CDR1 LNHDA, CDR2 SQIVND (reference sequence). This CDR3 reads CASSRTPTKGNTEAFF. In nucleotides, the CDR3 is TGTGCCAGTTCGAGGACTCCCACTAAAGGGAACACTGAAGCTTTCTTT.

This chain connects TRBV7-2 to TRBJ2-1; possible D gene TRBD2, 7 bases. The CDR3 has 18 amino acids. Germline CDR1 reads SGHTA; CDR2 reads FQGNSA. Trimming took 1 base from V and 1 from J, leaving 17 bases between them. CDR3: CASSLVAFGGASYNEQFF. The CDR3 region has the DNA TGTGCCAGCAGCTTAGTCGCCTTTGGGGGGGCTTCCTACAATGAGCAGTTCTTC.

V and J are TRBV5-6 and TRBJ2-1; 10 bases are shared with TRBD2. The V and J ends lost 2 bases and 6 bases, in that order; junction bases with no gene match: 11. The CDR3 spans 17 residues. The germline CDR1 and CDR2 sequences are SGHDT and YYEEEE. CDR3 coding DNA: TGTGCCAGCAGCTTCGGTCCTAGCGGGAGTGGGGGCAATGAGCAGTTCTTC. Translation gives CASSFGPSGSGGNEQFF.

The CDR3 DNA reads as TGCAGCGTTTTCCTTCCCGGGGCAGGGGGACACACAGATACGCAGTATTTT. It encodes CSVFLPGAGGHTDTQYF. This chain joins TRBV29-1 and TRBJ2-3, with TRBD1 matching over 7 bases. The V segment lost 5 bases and the J segment 2 bases; nucleotides outside the gene matches: 16. The CDR3 runs to 17 residues. CDR1 and CDR2 (germline): SQVTM, ANQGSEA.

DNA of the CDR3: TGTGCCAGCAGTGGTCAGGGTACGGAGACCCAGTACTTC. Amino acid sequence: CASSGQGTETQYF. This chain connects TRBV2 to TRBJ2-5; perhaps TRBD1 as D (5 bases). Looked up from germline, CDR1 is SNHLY and CDR2 is FYNNEI. Between the trimmed V and J ends, which lost 4 bases and 5 bases, there was a span of 11 bases. The CDR3 is made up of 13 amino acids.

The chain combines TRBV29-1 with TRBJ1-4; 8 nucleotides match TRBD1. The CDR3 runs to 12 residues. Germline loops: CDR1 SQVTM, CDR2 ANQGSEA. The junction had 2 bases not matched to a gene; V was cut back by 6 bases and J by 5 bases. CDR3 region: CSVQGGNEKLFF. CDR3 in DNA: TGCAGCGTACAGGGGGGAAATGAAAAACTGTTTTTT.

The chain links TRBV15 to TRBJ1-2, with a possible D match to TRBD1 (6 bases). Trimming stripped 3 bases from V and 0 bases from J, with 17 bases between. Per germline, CDR1 LNHNV and CDR2 YYDKDF (reference sequence). The CDR3 length is 17 residues. The CDR3 sequence is CATSSDRRYLANYGYTF. CDR3 DNA: TGTGCCACCAGCAGCGACAGGAGATACTTAGCTAACTATGGCTACACCTTC.

V and J are TRBV19 and TRBJ2-7, with a weak D call TRBD2 (5 bases). The CDR3 extends over 13 amino acids. Germline V gene data show CDR1 as LNHDA and CDR2 as SQIVND (reference sequence). Trimming left V 0 bases short and J 6 bases short, with 9 bases between. CDR3 bases: TGTGCCAGTAGTATAGAGGTCCTAGCCGAGCAGTACTTC. Protein: CASSIEVLAEQYF.

The gene calls are TRBV30 and TRBJ2-5; 7 nucleotides align to TRBD2. The DNA matches TRBJ2-7 better at its end, which makes the J call doubtful. This CDR3 has 13 amino acids. Per germline, CDR1 GTSNPN and CDR2 SVGIG (reference sequence). The CDR3 protein is CAWRETSNYEQYF. The CDR3 DNA is TGTGCCTGGAGGGAGACTAGCAACTACGAGCAGTACTTC.

This clone appeared a single time. The chain is built from TRBV7-3 and TRBJ2-2; 9 bases agree with TRBD2. CDR3 size: 17 residues. CDR1 and CDR2 from the germline V gene are SGHTA and FQGTGA. The J segment lost 0 bases and the V segment lost 5 bases, leaving 7 bases of the junction unmatched. The DNA of the CDR3 is TGTGCCAGCAGCCAAGGGGAGCGGGGGGCGAACACCGGGGAGCTGTTTTTT. Translated: CASSQGERGANTGELFF.

The chain links TRBV28 to TRBJ1-5, with TRBD1 matching over 8 bases. The germline V gene encodes CDR1 MDHEN and CDR2 SYDVKM. V gave up 4 bases and J gave up 7 bases; unmatched junction bases: 9. The CDR3 is made up of 15 amino acids. The CDR3 DNA reads as TGTGCCAGCAGTTCCTCACAGGGGGGAGGGCAGCCCCAGCATTTT. It specifies CASSSSQGGGQPQHF.

The gene calls are TRBV18 and TRBJ1-1; maybe TRBD1 (6 bases). Germline V gives CDR1 KGHSH, CDR2 LQKENI. Deletions cut 0 bases from V and 6 bases from J, with 20 bases between. The length of the CDR3 is 17 residues. DNA of the CDR3: TGTGCCAGCTCACCACCGGGACATCGAGACCCGACGCCTGAAGCTTTCTTT. Protein: CASSPPGHRDPTPEAFF.

V and J are TRBV6-1 and TRBJ2-7; D is possibly TRBD1 (5 bases). CDR1 and CDR2 (germline): MNHNS, SASEGT. The V gene lost 3 bases and the J gene lost 4 bases, with 13 bases spanning the gap. The CDR3 is made up of 14 amino acids. CDR3 DNA sequence: TGTGCCAGCAGTGATGACAGTCTCCGTTACGAGCAGTACTTC. This encodes CASSDDSLRYEQYF.

The genes are TRBV29-1 and TRBJ1-1; D gene ambiguous. The germline gives CDR1 SQVTM, CDR2 ANQGSEA. V was pared by 7 bases and J by 1 base, with 13 bases between. CDR3 length: 13 residues. The CDR3 DNA reads as TGCAGCGCCCCCTCCGCGGGGAACACTGAAGCTTTCTTT. Its translation is CSAPSAGNTEAFF.

J is TRBJ1-3 and V is TRBV5-1; 8 positions agree with TRBD1. The CDR3 totals 19 residues. V trimming: 1 base; J trimming: 0 bases; junction bases outside the gene matches: 12. Germline V gene sequence: CDR1 SGHRS, CDR2 YFSETQ. CDR3 loop: CASSLTVGTGINSGNTIYF. The CDR3 DNA follows: TGCGCCAGCAGCTTGACCGTCGGGACAGGTATCAACTCTGGAAACACCATATATTTT.

V and J are TRBV4-3 and TRBJ2-5; D call uncertain. Trimming shortened V by 1 base and J by 5 bases, and 5 bases separated the two germline ends. The germline gives CDR1 LGHNA, CDR2 YSLEER. This CDR3 has 12 residues. This CDR3 reads CASSQGPETQYF. For the CDR3, the DNA is TGCGCCAGCAGCCAAGGGCCGGAGACCCAGTACTTC.

The V call is TRBV18, the J call TRBJ2-3; 10 bases map to TRBD1. Germline assignment: CDR1 KGHSH and CDR2 LQKENI. CDR3 length equals 16 residues. V shed 3 bases, J shed 13 bases, and the junction held 16 bases outside the gene matches. The CDR3 nucleotides read TGTGCCAGCTCACCCCCCAGGGGGACAGGGGACGGGAAGGAGTATTTT. This translates into CASSPPRGTGDGKEYF.

The chain combines TRBV7-2 with TRBJ2-5; tentative D call: TRBD2 (6 bases). In germline, CDR1 is SGHTA, CDR2 FQGNSA. V lost 1 base, J lost 5 bases, and 8 bases lay in between. The CDR3 runs 13 residues. The CDR3: CASSLGTMETQYF. CDR3 DNA sequence: TGTGCCAGCAGCTTAGGGACTATGGAGACCCAGTACTTC.

With regard to this clone: Other DNA sequences of this sample code for an identical CDR3. The chain has TRBV5-1 and TRBJ2-5; D is perhaps TRBD1 (6 bases). The CDR3 is 14 residues long. V lost 0 bases to trimming and J lost 5 bases, with 11 bases between them. Germline CDR1 is SGHRS and CDR2 is YFSETQ. Here the CDR3 DNA reads TGCGCCAGCAGCTTGGAGGGCCAGGGGGAGACCCAGTACTTC. Encoded protein: CASSLEGQGETQYF.

The chain carries TRBV27 and TRBJ1-1, with D unclear. The CDR3 has 14 residues. Germline V gives CDR1 MNHEY, CDR2 SMNVEV (reference sequence). The V gene lost 2 bases and the J gene lost 1 base, with 8 bases spanning the gap. The chain's CDR3 is CASSLGRGNTEAFF. The CDR3 nucleotides are TGTGCCAGCAGTTTAGGCAGAGGGAACACTGAAGCTTTCTTT.

The chain has TRBV18 and TRBJ1-6; TRBD1 aligns across 7 bases. V shed 3 bases and J 10 bases; nucleotides not matched to a gene: 9. CDR1 and CDR2 (germline): KGHSH, LQKENI. CDR3 length: 15 residues. The chain's CDR3 is CASSPSRQGGSPLHF. The DNA for the CDR3 is TGTGCCAGCTCACCCTCGAGACAGGGAGGATCACCCCTCCACTTT.

The J gene is TRBJ1-1, the V gene TRBV7-6, with D tentatively TRBD1 (6 bases). Trimming removed 4 bases at V and 3 bases at J, with 9 bases between. The length of the CDR3 is 13 residues. The germline V gene encodes CDR1 SGHVS and CDR2 FNYEAQ. CDR3 protein: CASSSRGHTEAFF. DNA of the CDR3: TGTGCCAGCAGCTCCAGGGGACACACTGAAGCTTTCTTT.